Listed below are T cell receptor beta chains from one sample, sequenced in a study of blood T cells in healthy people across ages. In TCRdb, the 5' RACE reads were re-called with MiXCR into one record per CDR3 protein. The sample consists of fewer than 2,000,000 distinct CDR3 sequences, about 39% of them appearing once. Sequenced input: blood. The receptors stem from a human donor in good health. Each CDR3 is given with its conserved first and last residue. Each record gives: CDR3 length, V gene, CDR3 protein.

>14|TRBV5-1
CASSQDRGRGEQFF
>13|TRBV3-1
CASSHFGQETQYF
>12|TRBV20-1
CSAKPWAFGYTF
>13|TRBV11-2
CASSLDPVNEQFF
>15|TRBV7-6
CASSPLGQGSYGYTF
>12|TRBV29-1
CSVQGSHYGYTF
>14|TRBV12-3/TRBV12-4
CASTRPNKNEKLFF
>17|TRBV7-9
CASSSHVEPEGGWKQYF
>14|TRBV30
CAWSETGTGDGYTF
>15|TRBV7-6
CASSPRGGGADTQYF
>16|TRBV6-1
CTSIEWGIEYQETQYF
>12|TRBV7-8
CASDAEEETQYF
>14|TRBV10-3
CAISESYTNYEQYF
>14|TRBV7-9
CASLGGSSTDTQYF
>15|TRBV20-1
CSASLSGGAGETQYF
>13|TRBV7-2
CASSGQAYTEAFF
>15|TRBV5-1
CASSLAPGEVDTQYF
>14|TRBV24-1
CATSDPQQGYGYTF
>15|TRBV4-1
CASSLHRDIESGYTF
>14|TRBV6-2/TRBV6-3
CASSSDWSYNEQFF
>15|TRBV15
CATSRETGGPDTQYF
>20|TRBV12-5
CASGFRGLGDLRSGANVLTF
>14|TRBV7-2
CASSSSGQGGMAFF
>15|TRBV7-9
CASSFSGVFQETQYF
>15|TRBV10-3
CAISNRGTGGYGYTF
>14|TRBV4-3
CASSQARGIPEAFF
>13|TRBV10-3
CAISEQEYQPQHF
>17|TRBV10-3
CAISTGTGASGANVLTF
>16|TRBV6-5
CASSQLAGGPSGEQFF
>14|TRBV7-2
CASSIGPGGGKLFF
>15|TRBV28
CASRLGGTSSHEQYF
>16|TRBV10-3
CAISDLGHQTNSPLHF
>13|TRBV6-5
CASSLAGTGVQYF
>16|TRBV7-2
CASSTRTDISGNTIYF
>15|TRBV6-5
CASSLRAAGAAEQFF
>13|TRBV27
CASSLYANYEQYF
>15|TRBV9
CASNSDPKNPNEQFF
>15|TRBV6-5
CASSSRSLTNEKLFF
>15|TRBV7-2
CASSFGPQVGTEAFF
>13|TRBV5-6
CASSLSGTQKSYF
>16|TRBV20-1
CSASPLGISGANVLTF
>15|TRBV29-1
CSVVTPPTSYNEQFF
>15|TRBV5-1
CASSPETGVDYEQYF
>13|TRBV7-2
CASSGTGSQPQHF
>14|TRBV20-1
CSGLDSSFTYEQYF
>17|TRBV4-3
CASSQEVAGAPYYGYTF
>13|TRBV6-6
CASSYQSGGEQYF
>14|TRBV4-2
CASSQATDQETQYF
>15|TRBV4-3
CASSQVEGVNNEQFF
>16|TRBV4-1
CASSQDVGGEYNEQFF
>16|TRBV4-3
CASSQDPLAGYNEQFF
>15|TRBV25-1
CASRPGNFFADTQYF
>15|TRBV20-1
CSAPPSGSRNQPQHF